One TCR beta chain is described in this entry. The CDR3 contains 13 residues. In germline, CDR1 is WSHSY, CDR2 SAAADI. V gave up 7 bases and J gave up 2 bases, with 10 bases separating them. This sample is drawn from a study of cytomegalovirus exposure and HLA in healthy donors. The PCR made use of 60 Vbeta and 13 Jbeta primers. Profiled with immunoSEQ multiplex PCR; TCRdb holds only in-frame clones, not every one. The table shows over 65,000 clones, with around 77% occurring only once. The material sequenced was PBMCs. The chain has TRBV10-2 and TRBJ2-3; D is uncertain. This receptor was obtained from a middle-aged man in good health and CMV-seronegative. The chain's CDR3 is CASTYYITDTQYF. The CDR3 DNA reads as TGCGCCAGCACGTACTATATCACAGATACGCAGTATTTT.